This T cell receptor beta chain was sequenced during a study of blood T cells in healthy people across ages. At the level of the study: About one barcoded TCR beta cDNA was captured per two T cells.

Germline V gives CDR1 KGHSH, CDR2 LQKENI. V was shortened by 5 bases and J by 2 bases, with 10 bases between the two germline ends. The CDR3 has 14 residues. The study, taken as a whole, reports: The study found TCR beta diversity correlated strongly with naive T cell percentage. For the donors, CMV status was unknown and possibly confounded expanded clonotype changes.

The count of this clonotype is one. Its target is not known. PCR was performed a second time for 7 to 11 cycles using a sample-barcoded 5' primer and a J-beta primer mix. Each cDNA was tagged by a template-switch adaptor containing 12 random nucleotides. TCRdb ran MiXCR on the 5' RACE reads and lists one entry per CDR3 protein. This repertoire shows under 1,100,000 distinct CDR3 sequences, under 30% found once; its top ten account for 0.75%. The sample also formed part of further work on T cells of mothers and their children.

The chain couples TRBV18 to TRBJ2-4; D possibly uses TRBD1 or TRBD2 (6 bases each). The source of this sequence is a girl aged 2 to 10 in good health. The sequenced sample was blood. The CDR3 spells CASSTGASKNIQYF. CDR3 DNA: TGTGCCAGCTCAACGGGGGCTTCCAAAAACATTCAGTACTTC. The variable domain in full, with the rest retrieved from reference TRBV18 and TRBJ2-4, is NAGVMQNPRHLVRRRGQEARLRCSPMKGHSHVYWYRQLPEEGLKFMVYLQKENIIDESGMPKERFSAEFPKEGPSILRIQQVVRGDSAAYFCASSTGASKNIQYFGAGTRLSVL.